The next 26 T cell receptor beta chains were all read from a single sample in a study of T-cell memory formation after mild COVID-19. From the 5' RACE reads, TCRdb called clonotypes with MiXCR, one entry per CDR3 protein. The sample records fewer than 250,000 distinct CDR3 sequences, over 9.5% being singletons. The sequencing input was PBMCs or a T cell subset sorted from them (not recorded which). The receptors stem from a man between 18 and 35 years old who had mild COVID-19 (a few samples of this study predate the infection). Cell type and time point are not known.

This clonotype has just a few counts. This chain joins TRBV15 and TRBJ2-1; D call uncertain. The V gene's germline CDR1 is LNHNV and CDR2 YYDKDF (reference sequence). Deletions cut 0 bases from V and 0 bases from J, with 6 bases between. The CDR3 covers 15 residues. CDR3 bases: TGTGCCACCAGCAGAGATCAGGACTCCTACAATGAGCAGTTCTTC. This translates into CATSRDQDSYNEQFF.

This clonotype was observed a few times. The gene calls are TRBV27 and TRBJ1-5; no firm D call. The ends were cut back, 3 bases at V and 5 bases at J, with 11 bases in the middle. In germline, CDR1 is MNHEY, CDR2 SMNVEV (reference sequence). The CDR3 covers 14 residues. CDR3 bases: TGTGCCAGCAGTTTGGTGGGCAGCGATCAGCCCCAGCATTTT. This sequence encodes CASSLVGSDQPQHF.

This clonotype was detected many times. This sequence joins TRBV12-3 or TRBV12-4 and TRBJ2-3; TRBD1 matches at 8 bases. The CDR3 has 17 residues. V shed 6 bases and J 1 base; nucleotides not matched to a gene: 12. Here the CDR3 DNA reads TGTGCCAGCAGGCTCCGCAGGGGGCGTACGGGCACAGATACGCAGTATTTT. Translation: CASRLRRGRTGTDTQYF.

The sample holds a few counts of this clonotype. The J gene is TRBJ1-2, the V gene TRBV12-3 or TRBV12-4; D is ambiguous. V was trimmed by 3 bases and J by 8 bases, leaving 13 bases between them. CDR3 length: 13 amino acids. The CDR3 coding sequence is TGTGCCAGCAGTTTGGTGGGATTGGGCGGCTACACCTTC. Protein: CASSLVGLGGYTF.

This clonotype was counted only a few times. This rearrangement joins TRBV9 to TRBJ1-5; 9 bases agree with TRBD1. Trimming removed 3 bases from V and 6 bases from J; junction bases left unmatched: 4. CDR3 length: 14 residues. Germline-derived CDR1 and CDR2 are SGDLS and YYNGEE. The CDR3 nucleotides read TGTGCCAGCAGCGAGGACAGGGGCAGTCAGCCCCAGCATTTT. It specifies CASSEDRGSQPQHF.

The rearrangement uses TRBV10-3 and TRBJ1-2; 7 bases agree with TRBD1. The CDR3 runs 16 residues. V gave up 4 bases and J gave up 2 bases; unmatched junction bases: 10. Per the germline V gene, CDR1 is ENHRY and CDR2 is SYGVKD. The DNA for the CDR3 is TGTGCCATCAGTGTTTACCCCGGGACAGCGAACTATGGCTACACCTTC. It yields the protein CAISVYPGTANYGYTF.

In its sample, this clonotype was seen a few times. The chain combines TRBV3-1 with TRBJ1-1; D unresolved. Trimming shortened V by 0 bases and J by 8 bases, and 7 bases separated the two germline ends. Germline CDR1 reads LGHDT; CDR2 reads YNNKEL (reference sequence). The CDR3 runs to 12 residues. This CDR3 reads CASSQEAEEAFF. The CDR3 DNA sequence: TGTGCCAGCAGCCAAGAGGCGGAGGAAGCTTTCTTT.

This clonotype was recorded many times. This chain joins TRBV5-1 and TRBJ2-2; no clear D. The germline V gene has CDR1 SGHRS and CDR2 YFSETQ. Between the trimmed V and J ends, which lost 4 bases and 0 bases, there was a span of 10 bases. CDR3 length: 15 residues. The CDR3 bases are TGCGCCAGCAGCCCCGACTTAGCGAACACCGGGGAGCTGTTTTTT. Its translation: CASSPDLANTGELFF. Complete variable domain (other parts from reference TRBV5-1 and TRBJ2-2): KAGVTQTPRYLIKTRGQQVTLSCSPISGHRSVSWYQQTPGQGLQFLFEYFSETQRNKGNFPGRFSGRQFSNSRSEMNVSTLELGDSALYLCASSPDLANTGELFFGEGSRLTVL.

This clonotype has more than one count but fewer than ten. The chain recombines TRBV12-3 or TRBV12-4 with TRBJ1-1; a weak D match, TRBD1 (5 bases). V lost 2 bases and J lost 6, with 10 bases in between. The CDR3 has 13 amino acids. The CDR3, as DNA: TGTGCCAGCAGTTTACTTCCCAGGGCTGAAGCTTTCTTT. Translated, it gives CASSLLPRAEAFF.

This clonotype was observed a handful of times. CDR3 DNA sequence: TGTGCCAGCAGCCAGTGGAGGGTAAAAGCCAAAAACATTCAGTACTTC. Its protein is CASSQWRVKAKNIQYF. This chain joins TRBV14 and TRBJ2-4, with a tentative D call TRBD2 (6 bases). The germline gives CDR1 SGHDN, CDR2 FVKESK. The CDR3 consists of 16 residues. V lost 3 bases, J lost 0 bases, and 12 bases lay in between.

V usage is TRBV19 and J usage is TRBJ1-1; D not resolved. V lost 6 bases, J lost 0 bases, and 8 bases lay in between. CDR3 length: 13 amino acids. From germline, CDR1 is LNHDA and CDR2 SQIVND (reference sequence). The CDR3 nucleotides read TGTGCCAGTAGCGCCAGGATGAACACTGAAGCTTTCTTT. Protein product: CASSARMNTEAFF.

The chain recombines TRBV6-1 with TRBJ1-6; D gene uncertain. Trimming removed 1 base at V and 7 bases at J, with 11 bases between. Germline CDR1 is MNHNS and CDR2 is SASEGT. This CDR3 region has 15 residues. CDR3 in DNA: TGTGCCAGCAGTGAAGTCAGTTGGGGAAATTCACCCCTCCACTTT. This encodes CASSEVSWGNSPLHF.

This clonotype turned up a few times. The CDR3 reads CASTQRRGNTIYF. CDR3 DNA sequence: TGTGCCAGCACCCAGAGACGGGGAAACACCATATATTTT. The J gene is TRBJ1-3, the V gene TRBV12-3 or TRBV12-4; D is unclear. This CDR3 comprises 13 residues. V was cut by 7 bases and J by 4 bases, with 11 bases left in between.

The rearrangement links TRBV30 to TRBJ1-1; a weak D match, TRBD1 (5 bases). V lost 6 bases, J lost 4 bases, and 18 bases lay in between. CDR3 size: 14 residues. The germline V gene encodes CDR1 GTSNPN and CDR2 SVGIG (reference sequence). The chain's CDR3 is CACAWSGTLTEAFF. The CDR3 DNA reads TGTGCCTGCGCCTGGTCCGGGACCCTCACTGAAGCTTTCTTT.

The V and J genes are TRBV7-2 and TRBJ1-1; 8 bases are shared with TRBD1. V trimming: 4 bases; J trimming: 6 bases; junction bases outside the gene matches: 16. CDR1 SGHTA and CDR2 FQGNSA come from the germline V gene. This CDR3 has 17 amino acids. The CDR3 DNA is TGTGCCAGCAGCTCCGGAGGGGCAGGGGGCCTTAGGGCTGAAGCTTTCTTT. It translates to CASSSGGAGGLRAEAFF.

This clonotype was counted a few times. This rearrangement joins TRBV18 to TRBJ1-2, with D perhaps TRBD1 (6 bases). This CDR3 is built from 18 residues. V was cut by 0 bases and J by 0 bases, with 17 bases left in between. CDR1 and CDR2 (germline): KGHSH, LQKENI. CDR3 DNA sequence: TGTGCCAGCTCACCACCGTGGGGGGCGCAGAAAGCTAACTATGGCTACACCTTC. This translates into CASSPPWGAQKANYGYTF.

The gene calls are TRBV9 and TRBJ1-1; the match to TRBD1 covers 9 bases. This CDR3 has 16 residues. CDR1 SGDLS and CDR2 YYNGEE come from the germline V gene. Trimming took 1 base from V and 6 from J; bases not matched to a gene: 10. As DNA, the CDR3 is TGTGCCAGCAGCGTAAGAGGGGACAGGGAGGTAGCTGAAGCTTTCTTT. Its translation: CASSVRGDREVAEAFF.

About this clonotype itself: This may stem from a read error, because a much larger clone lies one nucleotide away. The chain uses TRBV7-6 and TRBJ2-6, with 7 nucleotides matching TRBD2. With V trimmed by 2 bases and J by 4 bases, 8 bases remained unmatched. Germline-derived CDR1 and CDR2 are SGHVS and FNYEAQ. CDR3 length: 17 residues. CDR3 sequence (DNA): TGTGCCAGCAGCTTAATGCTCAGCGGGACCGGGGCCAACGTCCTGACTTTC. Amino acid sequence: CASSLMLSGTGANVLTF.

The sample holds many counts of this clonotype. The CDR3 protein is CASTGLAGLNEQYF. The CDR3 DNA reads TGCGCCAGCACTGGACTAGCGGGGCTGAACGAGCAGTACTTC. J is TRBJ2-7 and V is TRBV5-1, with 12 nucleotides matching TRBD2. The CDR3 covers 14 residues. Germline loops: CDR1 SGHRS, CDR2 YFSETQ. The ends lost 6 bases at V and 5 bases at J; junction bases unmatched: 6.

This clonotype has more than one count but fewer than ten. V and J are TRBV18 and TRBJ2-1; D perhaps matches TRBD1 (7 bases). This CDR3 has 15 residues. CDR1 and CDR2 (germline): KGHSH, LQKENI. The V gene lost 4 bases and the J gene lost 8 bases, with 18 bases spanning the gap. CDR3 nucleotide sequence: TGTGCCAGCTCACGTCACAGGGGAGGTAGCTATGAGCAGTTCTTC. Translated, it gives CASSRHRGGSYEQFF. Complete variable domain (other parts from reference TRBV18 and TRBJ2-1): NAGVMQNPRHLVRRRGQEARLRCSPMKGHSHVYWYRQLPEEGLKFMVYLQKENIIDESGMPKERFSAEFPKEGPSILRIQQVVRGDSAAYFCASSRHRGGSYEQFFGPGTRLTVL.

J is TRBJ2-3 and V is TRBV21-1; TRBD2 was called by the table and not checked on the DNA. TRBV21-1 is a known pseudogene. The CDR3 has 19 amino acids. CDR3 sequence: CASSEPLAGVLKHTDTQYF. CDR3 sequence (DNA): TGTGCCAGCAGCGAACCCCTAGCGGGGGTCCTGAAGCACACAGATACGCAGTATTTT.

This chain connects TRBV7-6 to TRBJ1-5; D unresolved. The CDR3 covers 14 residues. Germline assignment: CDR1 SGHVS and CDR2 FNYEAQ. Trimming left V 4 bases short and J 5 bases short, with 12 bases between. The CDR3 is CASSSAGRYQPQHF. DNA of the CDR3: TGTGCCAGCAGCTCAGCGGGCCGATATCAGCCCCAGCATTTT.

V and J are TRBV5-1 and TRBJ1-1, with D maybe TRBD1 (5 bases). Germline loops: CDR1 SGHRS, CDR2 YFSETQ. Trimming took off 6 bases at V and 0 bases at J, with 12 bases between the two ends. The CDR3 contains 14 residues. CDR3 loop: CASTLGLMNTEAFF. In nucleotides, the CDR3 is TGCGCCAGCACCCTGGGACTGATGAACACTGAAGCTTTCTTT.

Ten or more counts support this clonotype. The chain is built from TRBV10-3 and TRBJ2-3, with no clear D. CDR3 length equals 12 residues. Trimming cost V 0 bases and J 4 bases, with 2 bases left between them. Germline V gene lookup returns CDR1 ENHRY and CDR2 SYGVKD. CDR3 amino acids: CAISESADTQYF. The CDR3 DNA follows: TGTGCCATCAGTGAGTCAGCAGATACGCAGTATTTT.

In its sample, this clonotype was seen a few times. The V call is TRBV12-3 or TRBV12-4, the J call TRBJ1-3, with 8 positions matching TRBD1. The CDR3 is made up of 16 amino acids. The junction had 7 bases not matched to a gene; V was cut back by 4 bases and J by 2 bases. The CDR3 reads CASSSRGRFPGNTIYF. CDR3 sequence (DNA): TGTGCCAGCAGTTCCAGGGGGCGCTTCCCTGGAAACACCATATATTTT.

The chain recombines TRBV11-2 with TRBJ2-1; perhaps TRBD1 as D (5 bases). From germline, CDR1 is SGHAT and CDR2 FQNNGV. Deletions cut 1 base from V and 6 bases from J, with 13 bases between. The CDR3 is 15 amino acids. The CDR3 protein is CASSLGVTVSNEQFF. The CDR3 coding sequence is TGTGCCAGCAGCTTAGGCGTGACAGTCTCCAATGAGCAGTTCTTC. Variable domain in full (rest from reference TRBV11-2 and TRBJ2-1): EAGVAQSPRYKIIEKRQSVAFWCNPISGHATLYWYQQILGQGPKLLIQFQNNGVVDDSQLPKDRFSAERLKGVDSTLKIQPAKLEDSAVYLCASSLGVTVSNEQFFGPGTRLTVL.